This entry concerns a single T cell receptor (beta chain). This clonotype showed up many times. Its antigen specificity is not known. Qualities for individual bases were not recorded, and no much larger clone is one base off. This entry belongs to a study of T cells in Graves' hyperthyroidism and ophthalmopathy (dated by TCRdb to the late 2010s). About the investigation overall: Peripheral blood was sampled at the time of initial diagnosis, prior to any treatment. The study also compared thyroid tissue and blood T-cell repertoires from about 6 Graves' hyperthyroidism patients. The approximately 98 discovery patients were randomly divided into training and test sets at a 7:3 ratio. The paper reports TCR Vbeta CDR3 sequencing of roughly 140 peripheral blood samples: some 41 ophthalmopathy, under 80 hyperthyroidism and 17 progressor patients. Whether ophthalmopathy could be predicted prospectively was tested in an independent validation cohort made up of fewer than 20 hyperthyroidism patients plus 17 patients who later progressed to ophthalmopathy. Once sampling was done, hyperthyroidism patients were given methimazole at a starting dose of 30 mg daily, whereas ophthalmopathy patients were given high-dose intravenous methylprednisolone. To identify TCR V-J signatures that set the groups apart, the researchers used a discovery cohort of 95 to 100 patients, made up of roughly 40 with Graves' ophthalmopathy and around 58 with stable Graves' hyperthyroidism.

Results and caveats for the whole study, not just this receptor: No statistical method was used to fix the sample size in advance, and group allocation was not hidden from the investigators. Most expanded thyroid clonotypes (frequency above 0.001) were also found in blood, which suggests that blood repertoires may mirror thyroid immune responses. Ophthalmopathy was separated from stable hyperthyroidism by a 13 V-J signature model, with about 88% sensitivity and 81% to 82% specificity obtained in cross-validation and 80%/75% obtained in testing. In validation, the model predicted progression to ophthalmopathy with 60% to 71% sensitivity and around 72% specificity, a median of around 6.6 months before onset.

Amplification of TCR beta CDR3 regions was carried out from RNA transcripts. A first-round RT-PCR of the TCR CDR3 used the HTBI primer set with the Qiagen OneStep RT-PCR kit. Libraries were constructed in a second round of multiplex PCR, after which size selection and purification were carried out. Sequencing of the libraries was done on an Illumina HiSeq2000 using paired-end 100 bp reads. For the original study's pipeline: SOAPnuke was used to process the raw data, removing reads that contained adapters or uncalled bases, had a mean Phred below 15, or lacked an exact match to the constant primer or identifier. COPE v1.2.5 was used to merge the high-quality paired reads, and each unique nucleotide sequence was defined as a clonotype. MiTCR v1.1 was used to align clonotypes to the IMGT TRBV, TRBD and TRBJ reference segments. Only V-J combinations with frequency above 0.0001, covering 99% to 99.2% of repertoires, were analysed. A TCS score was defined as the ratio between F50 (clonal expansion) and ExV (chaos), using BLOSUM62-based TCRdist between CDR3 peptides within each V-J. Welch's t-statistics and random forest reduced 500 to 550 V-J features to under 15, which were used in a naive Bayes classifier (R e1071). The raw public reads went through TCRdb reprocessing: fastp at Q25, MiXCR clone calling, in-frame beta chains kept. When rows share a CDR3 protein, they turn into one entry using the most common DNA and genes. The V and J calls come from TCRdb's annotation, not from the publication. In this sample the table shows hundreds of thousands of distinct CDR3 sequences, about 14% of which occur a single time. Together, the top ten hold roughly 10% of the sample.

Stable Graves' hyperthyroidism was defined as the absence of progression to ophthalmopathy over 18 months of follow-up. Hyperthyroidism patients were newly diagnosed, had a disease duration of under 2 months, and were aged 18 to 65 years. Exclusion was applied to patients with uncontrolled infections, other autoimmune diseases, pregnancy or lactation. Diagnoses were established on the basis of clinical symptoms, serum thyroxine and TRAb, thyroid ultrasound, and orbital computed tomography. PBMCs were isolated from about 9.1 ml of fresh peripheral blood by Ficoll-Paque density gradient centrifugation. Total RNA was extracted with Trizol reagent, and quality was checked on an Agilent 2100 Bioanalyzer. This TCR was recovered from a woman between 18 and 30 years old with Graves' hyperthyroidism. What was sequenced was blood.

The CDR3 region has the sequence CAWSFVRTTNYGYTF. The sequenced DNA is TGTGCCTGGAGTTTCGTGCGAACTACTAACTATGGCTACACCTTC. In this chain, TRBV30 is recombined with TRBJ1-2; the D gene is unclear. Reading from cysteine to phenylalanine, the CDR3 counts 15 amino acids. CDR3 DNA only is kept here, 45 bases in frame from base 1. Relative to germline, V is 2 bases shorter and J is 0 bases shorter, with 13 bases between their ends. Looking up the germline V gene (reference sequence) yields CDR1 GTSNPN and CDR2 SVGIG.